This T cell receptor beta chain was recorded in a study of CD8 T cells in ankylosing spondylitis. A remark on this clonotype: Antigen unknown.

TCRdb analysed the 5' RACE reads with MiXCR anew, one entry per CDR3 protein. This table has some 250,000 distinct CDR3 sequences, around 10% appearing once. Regarding the study as a whole: Relatively scarce in peripheral blood, disease-linked clones were CD8+.

CDR3 length: 14 residues. V was trimmed by 5 bases and J by 5 bases, leaving 12 bases between them. The J gene is TRBJ1-4, the V gene TRBV12-3 or TRBV12-4; D not resolved. The sequenced material came from blood, either unsorted or a sorted T cell fraction (not recorded which). The TCR was taken from a male donor with ankylosing spondylitis or in good health (not recorded which). The CDR3 region is CASSDYGINEKLFF. The CDR3 DNA reads as TGTGCCAGCAGTGATTACGGGATAAATGAAAAACTGTTTTTT.